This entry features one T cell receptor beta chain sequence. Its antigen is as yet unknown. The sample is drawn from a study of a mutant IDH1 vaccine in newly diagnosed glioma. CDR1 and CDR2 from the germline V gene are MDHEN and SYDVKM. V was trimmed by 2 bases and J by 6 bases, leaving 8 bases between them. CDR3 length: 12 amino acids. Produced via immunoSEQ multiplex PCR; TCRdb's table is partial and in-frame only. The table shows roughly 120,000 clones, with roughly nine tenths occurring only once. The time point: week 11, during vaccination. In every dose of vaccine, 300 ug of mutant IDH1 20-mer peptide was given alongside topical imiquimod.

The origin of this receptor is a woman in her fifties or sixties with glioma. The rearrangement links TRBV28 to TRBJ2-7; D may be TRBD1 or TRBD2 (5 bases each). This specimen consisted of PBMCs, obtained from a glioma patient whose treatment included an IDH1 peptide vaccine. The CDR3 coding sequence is TGTGCCAGCAGTTTAGGGACCTCCGAGCAGTACTTC. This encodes CASSLGTSEQYF.